The rows below give T cell receptor beta chains drawn from one sample of a study of CD8+CD57+ T cells in acquired aplastic anemia. MiXCR, run by TCRdb on the reads, gives a single entry per CDR3 protein. The sample includes hundreds of thousands of distinct CDR3 sequences, 45% to 50% seen only once; the top ten take over 7.5%. Sequenced material: sorted CD4+, CD8+, or CD8+CD57+ T cells (not recorded which) from PBMCs. These receptors were collected from a human donor with aplastic anemia. CDR3s include the opening cysteine and the closing phenylalanine or tryptophan.

v_call cdr3_aa
TRBV14 CASSQVVGVDTEAFF
TRBV19 CASSLRDKGTEAFF
TRBV29-1 CSVASDEQYF
TRBV6-5 CASSYSKTGSTEAFF
TRBV9 CASSSVGQGNNEQYF
TRBV2 CASSGRGYEQYF
TRBV5-5 CASSLEGLNTEAFF
TRBV2 CASSVRLAGITDTQYF
TRBV3-1 CASSQDGTLNTEAFF
TRBV7-3 CASSLLPQGTGELFF
TRBV12-3/TRBV12-4 CASKNGRAEQYF
TRBV28 CASSWSTTDTQYF
TRBV2 CASSSGTSMNEQFF
TRBV7-3 CASSLGRGNGELFF
TRBV25-1 CASSQAGTGDQPQHF
TRBV7-9 CASSTRDNPGDTQYF
TRBV7-9 CASSSVRGPGEKLFF
TRBV28 CASSRTGGGNYGYTF
TRBV7-9 CASSYEGGNTDTQYF
TRBV7-8 CASSLGPDRSRDEQYF
TRBV20-1 CSARVTGEESQPQHF
TRBV7-9 CASSLTSGGSGSNEQFF
TRBV24-1 CATSDLRGETQYF
TRBV5-1 CASSLAGAYTEAFF
TRBV9 CASSGLRDSGTGELFF
TRBV10-2 CASSERSGWGDTEAFF
TRBV19 CASSIIHYNGQFF
TRBV9 CASSYRGPYEQYF
TRBV10-3 CASSLSRVNTEAFF